Listed below are T cell receptor beta chains from one sample, sequenced in a study of T cells and Merkel cell carcinoma outcomes. The method was immunoSEQ multiplex PCR; TCRdb's version includes in-frame clones alone and lacks a portion of them. In the table there are about 15,000 clones, 81% of which are singletons. The sample taken for sequencing was tumor tissue from Merkel cell carcinoma. The receptors shown here come from a human donor with Merkel cell carcinoma. CDR3s include the opening cysteine and the closing phenylalanine or tryptophan. The D gene is left open where the match is weak. Clone size is not always given. Where it is, it says once, few, many or a class for expanded clones.

length,V,size,J,D,DNA,CDR3
13,TRBV19,NA,TRBJ1-2,NA,TGTGCCAGCCGGGAGAACCGGGACTATGGCTACACCTTC,CASRENRDYGYTF
13,TRBV27,NA,TRBJ1-5,NA,TGTGCCAGCAGTTTCGGGGTTAGCCGGCCCCAGCATTTT,CASSFGVSRPQHF
15,TRBV30,once,TRBJ1-5,NA,TGTGCCTGGAGCCCCTCATGGGGCGCCCTCGAATCCCAGCATTTT,CAWSPSWGALESQHF
16,TRBV5-1,NA,TRBJ1-4,TRBD1,TGCGCCAGCAGCTTGATGCCTCGGACAGGGGGGGAAAAACTGTTTTTT,CASSLMPRTGGEKLFF
14,TRBV27,NA,TRBJ1-5,NA,TGTGCCAGCAGTTTTTTACCAGGGTCAAGGCCCCAGCATTTT,CASSFLPGSRPQHF
15,TRBV27,few,TRBJ2-7,TRBD1,TGTGCCAGCCGATCCCTTGGACAGGGCAGGAGCGAGCAGTACTTC,CASRSLGQGRSEQYF
15,TRBV2,few,TRBJ1-4,NA,TGTGCCAGCAGCCAGGACCGTGCAACTAATGAAAAACTGTTTTTT,CASSQDRATNEKLFF
12,TRBV15,NA,TRBJ2-3,NA,TGTGCCACCAGCAGATCAGGGGATACGCAGTATTTT,CATSRSGDTQYF
12,TRBV27,once,TRBJ2-2,NA,TGTGCCAGCAGTTTGCTGGGCGGGGAGCTGTTTTTT,CASSLLGGELFF
14,TRBV4-1,NA,TRBJ2-7,NA,TGCGCCAGCAGCCCCTACGAGTTGTCCTACGAGCAGTACTTC,CASSPYELSYEQYF
14,TRBV19,NA,TRBJ1-5,NA,TGTGCCAGAAGGAAGGCCACCCGGGATCAGCCCCAGCATTTT,CARRKATRDQPQHF
14,TRBV30,NA,TRBJ1-5,NA,TGTGCCTGGAGTTTTAGGGGCCGTAATCAGCCCCAGCATTTT,CAWSFRGRNQPQHF
16,TRBV5-4,NA,TRBJ2-5,TRBD2,TGTGCCAGCAGCTTGGGCGGGAGGGCCCCCCAAGAGACCCAGTACTTC,CASSLGGRAPQETQYF
15,TRBV10-3,NA,TRBJ1-2,NA,TGTGCCATCAGTGAGTCTCCAGGGGCTTACTATGGCTACACCTTC,CAISESPGAYYGYTF
13,TRBV7-3,NA,TRBJ1-6,NA,TGTGCCAGCAGCCCAATCGTCCGCTCACCCCTCCACTTT,CASSPIVRSPLHF
12,TRBV9,NA,TRBJ1-2,NA,TGTGCCAGCAGCTCTCAGGGAGGTGGCTACACCTTC,CASSSQGGGYTF
14,TRBV7-8,NA,TRBJ1-1,TRBD1,TGTGCCAGCAGCTTAGGGACCACAGGGGGAGGCGCTTTCTTT,CASSLGTTGGGAFF
15,TRBV5-1,NA,TRBJ2-7,NA,TGCGCCAGCAGCTTGGTAGGTGTGGGGGCCAACGAGCAGTACTTC,CASSLVGVGANEQYF
15,TRBV28,few,TRBJ1-2,NA,TGTGCCAGCAGTCCATCCGGGACGTACCAGTATGGCTACACCTTC,CASSPSGTYQYGYTF
16,TRBV15,NA,TRBJ1-4,NA,TGTGCCACCAGCAGAGGGGGGGCGTTCTCTAATGAAAAACTGTTTTTT,CATSRGGAFSNEKLFF
15,TRBV7-3,NA,TRBJ2-5,TRBD1,TGTGCCAGCAGCTTAAAGGGACAGCCACAAGAGACCCAGTACTTC,CASSLKGQPQETQYF
14,TRBV2,NA,TRBJ1-2,TRBD1,TGTGCCAGCAGGTTTCGGGACAGCGGGCATGGCTACACCTTC,CASRFRDSGHGYTF
13,TRBV19,NA,TRBJ1-5,NA,TGTGCCAGTAGTTCTTCCCTAAATCAGCCCCAGCATTTT,CASSSSLNQPQHF
14,TRBV6-1,NA,TRBJ2-7,NA,TGTGCCAGCAGTGAATTTCGCTACTCCTACGAGCAGTACTTC,CASSEFRYSYEQYF
15,TRBV9,NA,TRBJ2-5,NA,TGTGCCAGCAGCGTCTCCTTAGAATACCAAGAGACCCAGTACTTC,CASSVSLEYQETQYF
14,TRBV7-9,NA,TRBJ1-2,NA,TGTGCCAGCAGCTCTAACACCCGGTCCTATGGCTACACCTTC,CASSSNTRSYGYTF
17,TRBV30,NA,TRBJ1-4,NA,TGTGCCTGGAGTGTACTGGAAAGTCGGGGACCAAATGAAAAACTGTTTTTT,CAWSVLESRGPNEKLFF
14,TRBV5-8,NA,TRBJ2-3,TRBD1,TGTGCCAGCAGCTTGATGACAGGGGTAGATACGCAGTATTTT,CASSLMTGVDTQYF
13,TRBV6-1,NA,TRBJ2-5,NA,TGTGCCAGCAGTAAAGGAAAGGGCGAGACCCAGTACTTC,CASSKGKGETQYF
15,TRBV28,NA,TRBJ1-4,NA,TGTGCCAGCAGTTTATCAGGGGTCCTCTGGGAAAAACTGTTTTTT,CASSLSGVLWEKLFF
15,TRBV9,NA,TRBJ2-1,TRBD2,TGTGCCAGCGCCTCAATTAGCGGGAACTACAATGAGCAGTTCTTC,CASASISGNYNEQFF
16,TRBV5-6,NA,TRBJ2-3,TRBD2,TGTGCCAGCAGCTTTGGACTAGCGGGAGTCTCAGATACGCAGTATTTT,CASSFGLAGVSDTQYF
12,TRBV9,large,TRBJ1-1,NA,TGTGCCAGCAGCGTAGCTGGTAATGAAGCTTTCTTT,CASSVAGNEAFF
16,TRBV4-1,NA,TRBJ1-2,NA,TGCGCCAGCAGCCAAGTCGATCCATCGCTGGACTATGGCTACACCTTC,CASSQVDPSLDYGYTF
11,TRBV28,NA,TRBJ2-1,NA,TGTGCCAGCAGTTTCGAAGGTGAGCAGTTCTTC,CASSFEGEQFF
16,TRBV5-1,NA,TRBJ2-3,TRBD1,TGCGCCAGCAGCTTGAGTGGACAGGGGTTTTTGGATACGCAGTATTTT,CASSLSGQGFLDTQYF
16,TRBV5-1,once,TRBJ2-5,NA,TGCGCCAGCAGCTCCCAACGTCTCGATTTCGGAGAGACCCAGTACTTC,CASSSQRLDFGETQYF
15,TRBV5-1,NA,TRBJ1-1,NA,TGCGCCAGCAGCTTCGGAATCCCTAAACCCACTGAAGCTTTCTTT,CASSFGIPKPTEAFF
13,TRBV28,NA,TRBJ1-4,NA,TGTGCCAGCAGGGGGGGGCTCAACGAAAAACTGTTTTTT,CASRGGLNEKLFF
14,TRBV30,NA,TRBJ1-6,NA,TGTGCCTGGAGTCCGGAGGGCCAAAATTCACCCCTCCACTTT,CAWSPEGQNSPLHF
12,TRBV30,NA,TRBJ1-5,NA,TGTGCCTGGACGACAGGCCGGGGGCCCCAGCATTTT,CAWTTGRGPQHF
14,TRBV10-3,NA,TRBJ1-1,NA,TGTGCCATCAGAGGGGACACTCGGAACACTGAAGCTTTCTTT,CAIRGDTRNTEAFF
13,TRBV5-1,NA,TRBJ1-2,NA,TGCGCCAGCAGTCGGGCCACATCGGATGGCTACACCTTC,CASSRATSDGYTF